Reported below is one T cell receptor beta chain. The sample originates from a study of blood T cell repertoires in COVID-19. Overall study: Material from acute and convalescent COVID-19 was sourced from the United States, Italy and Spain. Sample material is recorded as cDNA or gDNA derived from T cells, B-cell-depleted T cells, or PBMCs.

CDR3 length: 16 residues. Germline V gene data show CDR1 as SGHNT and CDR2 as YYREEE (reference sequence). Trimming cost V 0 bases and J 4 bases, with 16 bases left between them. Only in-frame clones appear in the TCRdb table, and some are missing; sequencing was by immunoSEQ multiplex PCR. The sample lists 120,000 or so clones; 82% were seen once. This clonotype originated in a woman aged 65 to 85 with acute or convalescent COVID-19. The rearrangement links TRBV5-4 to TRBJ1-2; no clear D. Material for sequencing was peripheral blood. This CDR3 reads CASSLAGGGGGYGYTF. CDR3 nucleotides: TGTGCCAGCAGCTTGGCGGGAGGTGGAGGCGGCTATGGCTACACCTTC.